This T cell receptor beta chain was identified during a study of regulatory T cells in long-lasting Graves disease. Study-wide results and limits: Persistent patients shared some 2,900 public clonotypes among themselves. Newly diagnosed patients shared fewer, at roughly 1,000.

Noted time point: persistent/refractory GD, antithyroid drugs over 5 years with positive TRAb. Making the TCR library involved RNA that had been extracted from PBMCs. Germline assignment: CDR1 MDHEN and CDR2 SYDVKM. Trimming left V 3 bases short and J 11 bases short, with 5 bases between. This CDR3 region has 11 residues. Construction of the TCR beta libraries employed iRepertoire HTBI primers in conjunction with Arm-PCR of CDR3 regions. From the multiplex PCR reads, TCRdb called clonotypes with MiXCR, one entry per CDR3 protein. The sample carries roughly 490,000 distinct CDR3 sequences, about 20% recorded once. This clonotype has at least ten counts. Its cognate antigen is unknown.

The starting material was peripheral blood mononuclear cells (PBMCs), obtained when the disease was refractory, from a patient treated with antithyroid drugs. The V gene is TRBV28, the J gene TRBJ1-6; D uncertain. The TCR sequence derives from a female donor with Graves disease. The CDR3 DNA sequence: TGTGCCAGCAGTTTCAGTACACCCCTCCACTTT. Protein sequence: CASSFSTPLHF.